The 12 T cell receptor beta chains below all came from one sample that was sequenced in a study of CD8 T cells in ankylosing spondylitis. One entry per CDR3 protein, called by TCRdb with MiXCR from the 5' RACE reads. This table has more than 400,000 distinct CDR3 sequences, approximately 5.3% appearing once. These receptors are not linked to any known antigen. Study-wide points: Ankylosing spondylitis blood appeared to carry a characteristic TCR beta motif of several highly homologous variants.

Sequencing was carried out using blood, either unsorted or a sorted T cell fraction (not recorded which). The receptors shown here come from a male donor with ankylosing spondylitis.

The chain links TRBV20-1 to TRBJ2-2; 9 bases agree with TRBD1. From germline, CDR1 is DFQATT and CDR2 SNEGSKA (reference sequence). V lost 6 bases, J lost 4 bases, and 6 bases stayed unmatched. This CDR3 has 14 residues. CDR3 in amino acids: CSASWTGATGELFF. The CDR3 nucleotides read TGCAGTGCGAGTTGGACAGGGGCCACCGGGGAGCTGTTTTTT.

The sample holds many counts of this clonotype. The chain recombines TRBV5-1 with TRBJ2-3, with 12 bases matching TRBD2. Germline-derived CDR1 and CDR2 are SGHRS and YFSETQ. J gave up 3 bases and V 0 bases, and 8 bases lay outside the gene matches. This CDR3 has 18 residues. The CDR3 is CASSLEASGRAGTDTQYF. For the CDR3, the DNA is TGCGCCAGCAGCTTGGAAGCTAGCGGGAGGGCCGGGACAGATACGCAGTATTTT.

Many counts were recorded for this clonotype. This chain connects TRBV25-1 to TRBJ2-3; D unresolved. CDR3 length: 16 amino acids. Per germline, CDR1 MGHDK and CDR2 SYGVNS. Trimming took off 6 bases at V and 4 bases at J, with 20 bases between the two ends. The CDR3 nucleotides are TGTGCCAGCAGCCCTCCGAGGTCGAAATACGCAGATACGCAGTATTTT. Translated, it gives CASSPPRSKYADTQYF.

Note on this clonotype: This may come from a read error, since a much larger clone is one base off. The gene calls are TRBV20-1 and TRBJ2-7, with D maybe TRBD2 (5 bases). Germline V gene lookup returns CDR1 DFQATT and CDR2 SNEGSKA (reference sequence). The CDR3 length is 15 residues. V was shortened by 3 bases and J by 3 bases, with 18 bases between the two germline ends. DNA for the CDR3: TGCAGTGCTAGGGAAAGAGGGCTGAAGCACTACGAGCAGTACTTC. This codes for CSARERGLKHYEQYF.

A remark on this clonotype: Just one base apart from a much larger clone, this may be a read error. The rearrangement links TRBV6-5 to TRBJ1-1, with D unresolved. The V end was cut by 4 bases, the J end by 0 bases, with 12 bases between. CDR1 is MNHEY and CDR2 is SVGAGI in the germline V gene. The CDR3 contains 15 residues. Here the CDR3 reads CASSFARLVNTEAFF. CDR3 nucleotide sequence: TGTGCCAGCAGTTTCGCGCGGCTGGTGAACACTGAAGCTTTCTTT.

This clonotype appeared many times. The genes are TRBV28 and TRBJ1-2; D remains unclear. Trimming took off 7 bases at V and 4 bases at J, with 13 bases between the two ends. Germline V lookup: CDR1 MDHEN, CDR2 SYDVKM. The CDR3 length is 13 residues. CDR3 protein: CASKLAGSYGYTF. The CDR3 DNA reads as TGTGCCAGCAAATTGGCGGGCAGCTATGGCTACACCTTC.

This clonotype was counted ten times or more. The chain links TRBV5-1 to TRBJ2-1, with 9 positions matching TRBD2. The CDR3 is 16 residues long. Germline CDR1 and CDR2: SGHRS and YFSETQ. V lost 1 base to trimming and J lost 9 bases; unmatched junction nucleotides: 11. The CDR3 reads CASSLFSSGDKGEQFF. DNA of the CDR3: TGCGCCAGCAGCTTGTTCTCTAGCGGGGACAAAGGTGAGCAGTTCTTC.

This clonotype was seen at least ten times. This chain joins TRBV7-2 and TRBJ2-1; 7 positions agree with TRBD2. The CDR3 runs 16 residues. V lost 5 bases and J lost 7; bases outside the gene matches: 14. Germline V gene lookup returns CDR1 SGHTA and CDR2 FQGNSA. This chain's CDR3 is CASSPLLGGRANEQFF. The DNA for the CDR3 is TGTGCCAGCAGCCCCCTTCTGGGGGGGAGGGCAAATGAGCAGTTCTTC. Looking up the rest from reference TRBV7-2 and TRBJ2-1 gives the full variable domain: GAGVSQSPSNKVTEKGKDVELRCDPISGHTALYWYRQSLGQGLEFLIYFQGNSAPDKSGLPSDRFSAERTGGSVSTLTIQRTQQEDSAVYLCASSPLLGGRANEQFFGPGTRLTVL.

This clonotype has a count of ten or more. The chain employs TRBV5-1 and TRBJ1-1; weak D call: TRBD1 (5 bases). This CDR3 is 13 amino acids long. Germline CDR1 is SGHRS and CDR2 is YFSETQ. V lost 4 bases, J lost 3 bases, and 10 bases lay in between. The CDR3, as DNA: TGCGCCAGCAGCGCCAGGGTGGACACTGAAGCTTTCTTT. It is translated as CASSARVDTEAFF.

This clonotype was detected only a few times. The gene calls are TRBV6-1 and TRBJ2-2; D gene uncertain. The CDR3 consists of 13 residues. The V end lost 4 bases, the J end lost 3 bases, and 6 bases lay between the germline ends. Germline CDR1 reads MNHNS; CDR2 reads SASEGT. In DNA form, the CDR3 reads TGTGCCAGCAGTGGCATGTACACCGGGGAGCTGTTTTTT. This gives the protein CASSGMYTGELFF.

This clonotype came up a few times. The CDR3 spells CASSSRMKQENTEAFF. CDR3 DNA sequence: TGTGCCAGCAGCTCCCGGATGAAGCAGGAGAACACTGAAGCTTTCTTT. The V gene is TRBV7-2, the J gene TRBJ1-1; D uncertain. V lost 4 bases and J lost 1, with 16 bases in between. Looked up from germline, CDR1 is SGHTA and CDR2 is FQGNSA. The CDR3 spans 16 residues. Supplemented by reference TRBV7-2 and TRBJ1-1, the full variable domain reads GAGVSQSPSNKVTEKGKDVELRCDPISGHTALYWYRQSLGQGLEFLIYFQGNSAPDKSGLPSDRFSAERTGGSVSTLTIQRTQQEDSAVYLCASSSRMKQENTEAFFGQGTRLTVV.

The table lists this clonotype with many counts. The V call is TRBV4-3, the J call TRBJ1-5; tentative D call: TRBD1 (5 bases). Germline CDR1 reads LGHNA; CDR2 reads YSLEER. V was cut by 0 bases and J by 0 bases, with 21 bases left in between. This CDR3 contains 20 residues. The DNA of the CDR3 is TGCGCCAGCAGCCAAGAGTGGGCCAGGGAGATTTCCGATAGCAATCAGCCCCAGCATTTT. Translation: CASSQEWAREISDSNQPQHF.